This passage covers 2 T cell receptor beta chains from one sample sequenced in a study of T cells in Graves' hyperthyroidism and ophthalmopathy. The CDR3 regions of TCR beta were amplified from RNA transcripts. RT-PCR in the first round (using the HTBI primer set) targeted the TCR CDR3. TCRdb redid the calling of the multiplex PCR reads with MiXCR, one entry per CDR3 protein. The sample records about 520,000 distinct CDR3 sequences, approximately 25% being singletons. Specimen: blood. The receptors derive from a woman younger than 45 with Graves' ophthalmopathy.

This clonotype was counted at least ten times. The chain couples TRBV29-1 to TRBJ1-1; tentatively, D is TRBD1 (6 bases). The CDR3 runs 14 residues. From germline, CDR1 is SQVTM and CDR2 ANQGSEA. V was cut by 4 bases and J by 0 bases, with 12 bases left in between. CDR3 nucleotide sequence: TGCAGCGTTGGGAGGACAGTAATGAACACTGAAGCTTTCTTT. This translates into CSVGRTVMNTEAFF.

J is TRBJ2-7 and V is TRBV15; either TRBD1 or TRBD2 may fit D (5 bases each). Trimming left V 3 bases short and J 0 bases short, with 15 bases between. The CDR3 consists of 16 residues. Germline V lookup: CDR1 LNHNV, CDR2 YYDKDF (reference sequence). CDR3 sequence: CATSRGGGQGSYEQYF. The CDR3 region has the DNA TGTGCCACCAGCAGGGGTGGCGGGCAGGGCTCCTACGAGCAGTACTTC.